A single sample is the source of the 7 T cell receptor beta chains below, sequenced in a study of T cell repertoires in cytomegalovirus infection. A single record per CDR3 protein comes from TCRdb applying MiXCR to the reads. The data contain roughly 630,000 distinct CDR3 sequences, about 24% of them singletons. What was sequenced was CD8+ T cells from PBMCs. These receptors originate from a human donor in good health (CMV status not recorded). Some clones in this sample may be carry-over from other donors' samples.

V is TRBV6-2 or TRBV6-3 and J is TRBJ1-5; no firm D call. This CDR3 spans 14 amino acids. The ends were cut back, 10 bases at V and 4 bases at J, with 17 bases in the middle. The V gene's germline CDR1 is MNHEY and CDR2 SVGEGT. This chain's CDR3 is CANSPTLWNQPQHF. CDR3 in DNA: TGTGCCAACAGCCCAACCCTGTGGAATCAGCCCCAGCATTTT.

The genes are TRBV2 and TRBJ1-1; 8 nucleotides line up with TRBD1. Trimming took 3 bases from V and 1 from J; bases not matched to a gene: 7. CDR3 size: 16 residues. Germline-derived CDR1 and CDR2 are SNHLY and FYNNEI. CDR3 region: CASSDPAGQGNTEAFF. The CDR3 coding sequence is TGTGCCAGCAGTGACCCCGCAGGACAGGGGAACACTGAAGCTTTCTTT.

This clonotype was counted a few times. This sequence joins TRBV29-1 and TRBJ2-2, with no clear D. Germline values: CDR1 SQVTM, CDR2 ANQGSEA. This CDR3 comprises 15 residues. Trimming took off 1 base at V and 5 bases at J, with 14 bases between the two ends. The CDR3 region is CSVEVESSRTGELFF. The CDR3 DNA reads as TGCAGCGTTGAAGTGGAAAGTAGTAGAACCGGGGAGCTGTTTTTT.

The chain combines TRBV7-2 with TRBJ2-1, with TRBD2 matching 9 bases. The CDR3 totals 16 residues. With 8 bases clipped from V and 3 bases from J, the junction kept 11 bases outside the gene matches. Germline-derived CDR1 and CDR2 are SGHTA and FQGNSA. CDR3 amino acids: CASEGLAGGIYNEQFF. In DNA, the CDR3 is TGTGCCAGCGAGGGATTGGCGGGGGGGATCTACAATGAGCAGTTCTTC.

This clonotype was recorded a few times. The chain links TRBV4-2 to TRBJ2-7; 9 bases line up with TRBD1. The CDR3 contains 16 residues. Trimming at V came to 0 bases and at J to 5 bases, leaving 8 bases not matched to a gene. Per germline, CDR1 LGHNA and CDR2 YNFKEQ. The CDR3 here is CASSQDIGQGFHEQYV. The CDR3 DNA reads TGTGCCAGCAGCCAAGATATAGGACAGGGGTTCCACGAGCAGTACGTC.

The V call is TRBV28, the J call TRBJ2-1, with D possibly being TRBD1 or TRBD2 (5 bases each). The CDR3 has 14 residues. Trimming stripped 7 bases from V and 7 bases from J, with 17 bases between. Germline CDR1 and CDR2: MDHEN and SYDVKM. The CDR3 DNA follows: TGTGCCAGCAAACCGGGACCCCTATTTAATGAGCAGTTCTTC. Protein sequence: CASKPGPLFNEQFF.

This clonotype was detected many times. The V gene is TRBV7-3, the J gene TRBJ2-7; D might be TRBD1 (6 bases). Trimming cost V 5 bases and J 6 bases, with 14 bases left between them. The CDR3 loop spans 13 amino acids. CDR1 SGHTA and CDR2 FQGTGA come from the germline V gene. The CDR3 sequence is CASSVIQGSEQYV. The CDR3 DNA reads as TGTGCCAGCAGCGTGATACAGGGTTCCGAGCAGTACGTC.